This entry lists 8 T cell receptor beta chains sequenced from one sample in a study of regulatory T cells in long-lasting Graves disease. Time point meaning: newly diagnosed GD, antithyroid drugs for less than 3 months. The TCR library was made from RNA extracted from PBMCs. Arm-PCR of CDR3 regions and iRepertoire HTBI primers were the basis on which TCR beta libraries were built. A single record per CDR3 protein comes from TCRdb applying MiXCR to the multiplex PCR reads. In the table there are 380,000 or so distinct CDR3 sequences, under 20% of which are singletons. The sample was also reused in another study, on T cells in Graves' hyperthyroidism and ophthalmopathy.

This specimen consisted of peripheral blood mononuclear cells (PBMCs), obtained at new diagnosis, from a patient treated with antithyroid drugs. The receptors come from a woman between 18 and 29 years old with Graves disease.

This clonotype was observed at least ten times. The V gene is TRBV7-9, the J gene TRBJ1-2; 9 bases align to TRBD1. The CDR3 extends over 15 amino acids. The trim removed 5 bases at V and 4 bases at J, leaving 8 bases unmatched. Germline V gene lookup returns CDR1 SEHNR and CDR2 FQNEAQ (reference sequence). CDR3 protein: CASSRTGVDSYGYTF. The CDR3 DNA follows: TGTGCCAGCAGCCGGACAGGGGTTGACTCCTATGGCTACACCTTC.

This clonotype was seen a few times. The chain carries TRBV19 and TRBJ1-5; TRBD1 is a possible D gene (5 bases). The V end lost 0 bases, the J end lost 2 bases, and 11 bases lay between the germline ends. Germline V lookup: CDR1 LNHDA, CDR2 SQIVND (reference sequence). The CDR3 covers 16 residues. The CDR3 reads CASSIDRRGGNQPQHF. DNA of the CDR3: TGTGCCAGTAGTATAGATCGTCGGGGGGGCAATCAGCCCCAGCATTTT.

In the case of this clonotype: Since a much larger clone is just one base distant, this may be a read error. V is TRBV2 and J is TRBJ1-6; TRBD1 aligns across 10 bases. This CDR3 is 14 amino acids long. Per germline, CDR1 SNHLY and CDR2 FYNNEI. CDR3 sequence reads: CASSVRDRGSPLPF. The CDR3 DNA is TGTGCCAGCAGTGTCCGGGACAGGGGTTCACCCCTCCCCTTT. The full variable domain, in which reference TRBV2 and TRBJ1-6 provide the parts outside the CDR3, is EPEVTQTPSHQVTQMGQEVILRCVPISNHLYFYWYRQILGQKVEFLVSFYNNEISEKSEIFDDQFSVERPDGSNFTLKIRSTKLEDSAMYFCASSVRDRGSPLPFGNGTRLTVT.

The chain joins TRBV20-1 to TRBJ1-2, with 7 bases that match TRBD1. From germline, CDR1 is DFQATT and CDR2 SNEGSKA (reference sequence). CDR3 length equals 15 residues. V trimming: 1 base; J trimming: 0 bases; junction bases outside the gene matches: 5. The CDR3 bases are TGCAGTGCTAGAGTTGACAGGGCCACTAACTATGGCTACACCTTC. It codes for CSARVDRATNYGYTF.

This clonotype showed up many times. The chain employs TRBV5-5 and TRBJ2-1; D is possibly TRBD2 (5 bases). Between the trimmed V and J ends, which lost 3 bases and 7 bases, there was a span of 17 bases. Germline CDR1 and CDR2: SGHKS and YYEKEE (reference sequence). The CDR3 runs 15 residues. The CDR3 here is CASSSEVRGLNEQFF. The CDR3 DNA is TGTGCCAGCAGCTCCGAGGTCCGGGGTTTGAATGAGCAGTTCTTC.

Of note for this clonotype: A read error may explain this, as a much larger clone is one base away. This chain uses TRBV4-1 with TRBJ2-7, with 8 bases that match TRBD2. The CDR3 is made up of 16 amino acids. Per the germline V gene, CDR1 is MGHRA and CDR2 is YSYEKL. Written as DNA, the CDR3 is TGCGCCAGCAGCCAAGATGAGAGCGGGAGAGGGTACGGGCAGTACTTC. The encoded protein is CASSQDESGRGYGQYF.

This clonotype was observed many times. The chain employs TRBV11-2 and TRBJ2-7; TRBD2 matches at 8 bases. This CDR3 is built from 15 residues. Germline CDR1 is SGHAT and CDR2 is FQNNGV. V shed 5 bases and J 0 bases; nucleotides not matched to a gene: 6. CDR3 sequence (DNA): TGTGCCAGCAGCCGCTGGAGCGGGGGCTCCTACGAGCAGTACTTC. Translated, it gives CASSRWSGGSYEQYF.

This clonotype has more than one count but fewer than ten. The chain carries TRBV28 and TRBJ2-1; D unresolved. V was pared by 6 bases and J by 10 bases, with 13 bases between. Germline CDR1 and CDR2: MDHEN and SYDVKM. This CDR3 is 12 amino acids long. The CDR3 DNA sequence: TGTGCCAGCAGGAGCCGATCCTTCGAGCAGTTCTTC. Its translation is CASRSRSFEQFF.